This entry is about one T cell receptor beta chain. Patients at the Seattle site were enrolled during active infection and followed longitudinally. The data are from a study of blood T cell repertoires in COVID-19. Sequencing was performed with immunoSEQ multiplex PCR; in TCRdb, only in-frame clones are kept and a portion is missing. The data hold fewer than 250,000 clones, with roughly 90% observed a single time. CDR1 and CDR2 (germline): WSHSY, SAAADI. The V and J ends lost 8 bases and 3 bases, in that order; junction bases with no gene match: 8. The CDR3 consists of 15 residues. This chain joins TRBV10-2 and TRBJ2-1; TRBD1 aligns across 9 bases. This clonotype originated in a man aged 60 to 75 with COVID-19, enrolled during active disease. The sequencing sample was made of peripheral blood. As DNA, the CDR3 is TGCGCCAGCGGAAAACAGGGGGCGGGCTACAATGAGCAGTTCTTC. Its translation is CASGKQGAGYNEQFF.